This T cell receptor (beta chain) derives from a study of shared clonotypes between healthy human individuals. Germline V gene data show CDR1 as LNHDA and CDR2 as SQIVND (reference sequence). This CDR3 contains 14 residues. V shed 5 bases and J 6 bases; nucleotides not matched to a gene: 9. Clones were read by immunoSEQ multiplex PCR, and TCRdb kept only the in-frame ones, dropping some. The sample includes 2 million to 2.5 million clones, 90% to 96% of them seen just once. Whole-study findings and limits: Shared across several donors were about 4.6% of the naive CD4 clonotypes. Enrolling few donors narrowed the genetic and exposure-history diversity that was represented.

As to this clone: The antigen is not known.

Only Caucasian adults living in Nashville, Tennessee made up the donor group. Subsets obtained from CD4+ cells comprised CD45RA+ naive and CD45RA-negative memory cells. The sequenced sample consisted of naive CD4+ T cells sorted from blood. Stated subset: CD45RA+ positively selected. This clonotype was obtained from a man younger than 35 in good health. The chain combines TRBV19 with TRBJ2-7, with TRBD1 matching 8 bases. The CDR3 nucleotides are TGTGCCAGTAGTCCGGCCGGGACAGGTTCCGAGCAGTACTTC. Its translation: CASSPAGTGSEQYF.